One and the same sample provided the 28 T cell receptor beta chains below, sequenced in a study of Ad26.COV2.S vaccination and SARS-CoV-2 variants. The treatment was: 15 to 20 received Ad26.COV2.S at low or high dose, single or two shots; 5 received placebo; per-sample allocation not given. Sampling was done on day 63 after the first vaccine or placebo injection. Data came from immunoSEQ multiplex PCR; TCRdb stores just in-frame clones and leaves some out. This table holds some 250,000 clones, 88% found once. Sequenced material: peripheral blood, taken in a trial of Ad26.COV2.S vaccine versus placebo. Receptor source: a person between 18 and 60 years old who received the Ad26.COV2.S COVID-19 vaccine or a placebo.

J is TRBJ2-7 and V is TRBV5-1; 7 bases line up with TRBD1. From germline, CDR1 is SGHRS and CDR2 YFSETQ. The J segment lost 2 bases and the V segment lost 5 bases, leaving 10 bases of the junction unmatched. CDR3 length equals 15 residues. The CDR3 region has the DNA TGCGCCAGCAGACCCGTGACAGGGAACACCTACGAGCAGTACTTC. It yields the protein CASRPVTGNTYEQYF. Together with reference TRBV5-1 and TRBJ2-7, the CDR3 gives the full variable domain: KAGVTQTPRYLIKTRGQQVTLSCSPISGHRSVSWYQQTPGQGLQFLFEYFSETQRNKGNFPGRFSGRQFSNSRSEMNVSTLELGDSALYLCASRPVTGNTYEQYFGPGTRLTVT.

The chain combines TRBV2 with TRBJ2-3; D might be TRBD1 (6 bases). This CDR3 is 14 amino acids long. With 7 bases removed from V and 6 bases from J, the gap between germline ends came to 17 bases. Germline values: CDR1 SNHLY, CDR2 FYNNEI. The CDR3 spells CASTESVQGDTQYF. The CDR3 region has the DNA TGTGCCAGCACGGAAAGCGTGCAGGGGGATACGCAGTATTTT.

The chain couples TRBV3-1 (or the pseudogene TRBV3-2) to TRBJ2-6; unclear D gene. Germline V lookup: CDR1 LGHDT, CDR2 YNNKEL (reference sequence). This CDR3 has 14 residues. Between the trimmed V and J ends, which lost 0 bases and 2 bases, there was a span of 2 bases. The CDR3 nucleotides read TGTGCCAGCAGCCAAGAGGCTGGGGCCAACGTCCTGACTTTC. Protein sequence: CASSQEAGANVLTF.

V and J are TRBV6-6 and TRBJ2-7; no firm D call. CDR1 is MNHNY and CDR2 is SVGAGI in the germline V gene (reference sequence). Trimming took 6 bases from V and 3 from J, leaving 15 bases between them. The CDR3 has 14 amino acids. The CDR3 DNA sequence: TGTGCCAGCAGCACCGGGTCTAAGTACTACGAGCAGTACTTC. Its translation is CASSTGSKYYEQYF.

The chain uses TRBV28 and TRBJ2-1; maybe TRBD1 (5 bases). Trimming left V 5 bases short and J 4 bases short, with 18 bases between. This CDR3 spans 16 amino acids. Germline-derived CDR1 and CDR2 are MDHEN and SYDVKM. In DNA form, the CDR3 reads TGTGCCAGCAGTACAAGGACAAGGGGCGATTACAATGAGCAGTTCTTC. It codes for CASSTRTRGDYNEQFF.

The chain uses TRBV7-9 and TRBJ2-5; tentative D call: TRBD1 (5 bases). The CDR3 covers 14 residues. From germline, CDR1 is SEHNR and CDR2 FQNEAQ (reference sequence). Between the trimmed V and J ends, which lost 5 bases and 1 base, there was a span of 11 bases. CDR3 nucleotide sequence: TGTGCCAGCAGCACCAGGGTGGTCCAAGAGACCCAGTACTTC. It specifies CASSTRVVQETQYF.

The chain employs TRBV6-5 and TRBJ2-1, with D tentatively TRBD1 or TRBD2 (5 bases each). The germline V gene has CDR1 MNHEY and CDR2 SVGAGI. This CDR3 is built from 15 residues. V lost 8 bases and J 7 bases, leaving 21 bases between the germline ends. The CDR3 coding sequence is TGTGCCAGCCGGAGGCGGCAGGGATCGGGAAATGAGCAGTTCTTC. Protein product: CASRRRQGSGNEQFF.

Here the CDR3 reads CASSAGTGSVRSSGNTIYF. CDR3 coding DNA: TGTGCCAGCAGCGCAGGGACAGGGTCTGTTCGGAGCTCTGGAAACACCATATATTTT. This sequence joins TRBV9 and TRBJ1-3; 9 bases line up with TRBD1. This CDR3 has 19 residues. With 3 bases clipped from V and 0 bases from J, the junction kept 13 bases outside the gene matches. Germline values: CDR1 SGDLS, CDR2 YYNGEE.

This sequence joins TRBV30 and TRBJ1-1; 7 positions match TRBD1. V gave up 5 bases and J gave up 5 bases; unmatched junction bases: 5. Germline assignment: CDR1 GTSNPN and CDR2 SVGIG (reference sequence). The CDR3 contains 12 residues. The CDR3 loop reads CAWSQGLTEAFF. The CDR3 region has the DNA TGTGCCTGGTCACAGGGGTTAACTGAAGCTTTCTTT.

The gene calls are TRBV7-2 and TRBJ2-7; TRBD1 matches at 9 bases. CDR1 and CDR2 (germline): SGHTA, FQGNSA. The CDR3 extends over 17 amino acids. J lost 5 bases, V lost 5 bases, and 16 bases had no gene match. The CDR3 here is CASSPSHSGTGLHEQYF. As DNA, the CDR3 is TGTGCCAGCAGCCCCAGCCACTCCGGGACAGGGTTACACGAGCAGTACTTC.

This clone was recorded only once. The CDR3 protein is CASSLPTFTGTGSHEQYF. In DNA, the CDR3 is TGTGCCAGCAGCTTACCCACGTTTACCGGGACAGGGAGCCACGAGCAGTACTTC. The chain couples TRBV5-6 to TRBJ2-7, with 9 positions matching TRBD1. The CDR3 contains 18 residues. Germline V gives CDR1 SGHDT, CDR2 YYEEEE. The V gene end was trimmed by 2 bases and the J gene end by 5 bases; junction bases not matched to a gene: 17.

This clone was recorded a few times. This chain uses TRBV29-1 with TRBJ2-1; 10 bases match TRBD1. Germline CDR1 reads SQVTM; CDR2 reads ANQGSEA. The CDR3 runs 15 residues. The junction had 8 bases not matched to a gene; V was cut back by 3 bases and J by 6 bases. This CDR3 is CSVDWGQGKVNEQFF. In nucleotides, the CDR3 is TGCAGCGTTGATTGGGGACAGGGGAAGGTCAATGAGCAGTTCTTC.

The chain combines TRBV4-1 with TRBJ1-3; D is unresolved. The ends were cut back, 0 bases at V and 0 bases at J, with 9 bases in the middle. CDR3 size: 16 residues. Germline V gene lookup returns CDR1 MGHRA and CDR2 YSYEKL. The CDR3 region is CASSQDVAGSGNTIYF. DNA of the CDR3: TGCGCCAGCAGCCAAGATGTTGCTGGCTCTGGAAACACCATATATTTT.

The chain links TRBV7-6 to TRBJ2-7; no clear D. Germline CDR1 SGHVS, CDR2 FNYEAQ. The CDR3 length is 18 residues. The V and J ends lost 1 base and 0 bases respectively, with 19 bases between them. The DNA for the CDR3 is TGTGCCAGCAGCTTAGAAGGGTTCGGGCGGAGCAGCTCCTACGAGCAGTACTTC. Translation: CASSLEGFGRSSSYEQYF.

The chain carries TRBV6-2 or TRBV6-3 and TRBJ2-1; TRBD1 agrees at 10 bases. Germline CDR1 MNHEY, CDR2 SVGEGT. V lost 5 bases to trimming and J lost 9 bases; unmatched junction nucleotides: 10. CDR3 length: 15 residues. The CDR3 is CASSRPGQGLVEQFF. The CDR3 DNA reads TGTGCCAGCAGTCGGCCGGGACAGGGGTTGGTTGAGCAGTTCTTC.

This clone was counted a single time. The chain joins TRBV7-3 to TRBJ2-3; D is possibly TRBD2 (5 bases). Germline CDR1 and CDR2: SGHTA and FQGTGA. CDR3 size: 18 residues. Trimming removed 5 bases from V and 1 base from J, with 22 bases in between. The CDR3 protein is CASSLRGRLGIGTDTQYF. The CDR3 DNA follows: TGTGCCAGCAGCCTCCGAGGCCGTCTCGGGATCGGCACAGATACGCAGTATTTT.

The chain joins TRBV7-9 to TRBJ2-3; 8 nucleotides agree with TRBD2. This CDR3 region has 17 residues. The J segment lost 2 bases and the V segment lost 5 bases, leaving 12 bases of the junction unmatched. CDR1 is SEHNR and CDR2 is FQNEAQ in the germline V gene (reference sequence). This CDR3 reads CASSQRGSGKNTDTQYF. The CDR3 DNA follows: TGTGCCAGCAGCCAAAGAGGTAGCGGGAAGAACACAGATACGCAGTATTTT.

Concerning this clone itself: The junction departs from germline at one end; a sequencing error may be responsible. The V call is TRBV2, the J call TRBJ1-4, with D hard to call. CDR3 size: 15 residues. Germline values: CDR1 SNHLY, CDR2 FYNNEI. CDR3 in DNA: TGTGCCAGCAGTGAAGCGTATATACCGGGAGGACTGCTGATTTTT. Translated, it gives CASSEAYIPGGLLIF.

The chain uses TRBV28 and TRBJ2-7, with 8 bases aligning to TRBD2. The V and J ends lost 2 bases and 2 bases, in that order; junction bases with no gene match: 8. The CDR3 is made up of 16 amino acids. The V gene's germline CDR1 is MDHEN and CDR2 SYDVKM. The CDR3 region is CASSLGGGLDPYEQYF. CDR3 nucleotide sequence: TGTGCCAGCAGTTTAGGGGGGGGACTAGACCCCTACGAGCAGTACTTC.

This clone was counted many times. This chain joins TRBV7-4 and TRBJ2-1; D perhaps matches TRBD2 (5 bases). Looked up from germline, CDR1 is SGHVT and CDR2 is SQSDAQ. The CDR3 extends over 16 amino acids. The V gene lost 1 base and the J gene lost 0 bases, with 10 bases spanning the gap. CDR3 sequence: CASSLEGVLSYNEQFF. The CDR3 nucleotides are TGTGCCAGCAGCTTAGAGGGAGTCCTCTCCTACAATGAGCAGTTCTTC.

The chain couples TRBV18 to TRBJ2-7; 7 bases agree with TRBD2. J lost 4 bases, V lost 3 bases, and 6 bases had no gene match. The CDR3 has 14 residues. Germline loops: CDR1 KGHSH, CDR2 LQKENI. DNA for the CDR3: TGTGCCAGCTCACCGGGGAGGGGCCCATACGAGCAGTACTTC. This translates into CASSPGRGPYEQYF.

The CDR3 loop is CAISVSQGPSTDTQYF. As DNA, the CDR3 is TGTGCCATCAGTGTAAGCCAGGGGCCTAGCACAGATACGCAGTATTTT. The chain employs TRBV10-3 and TRBJ2-3, with D possibly TRBD1 on 6 matching bases. The ends were cut back, 4 bases at V and 0 bases at J, with 14 bases in the middle. Germline loops: CDR1 ENHRY, CDR2 SYGVKD. This CDR3 has 16 residues.

The V and J genes are TRBV2 and TRBJ2-7, with a weak D call TRBD1 (5 bases). CDR1 and CDR2 from the germline V gene are SNHLY and FYNNEI. V was cut by 4 bases and J by 7 bases, with 14 bases left in between. This CDR3 has 13 amino acids. The CDR3 loop reads CASSGSGSGEQYF. CDR3 nucleotide sequence: TGTGCCAGCAGTGGGAGTGGGTCAGGGGAGCAGTACTTC.

Concerning this clone: Distinct nucleotide sequences in the sample also encode this CDR3. This chain uses TRBV11-3 with TRBJ2-1; 7 positions match TRBD2. In germline, CDR1 is SGHNT, CDR2 YENEEA. The CDR3 consists of 15 residues. J lost 3 bases, V lost 4 bases, and 6 bases had no gene match. The CDR3 spells CASSSLGGDYNEQFF. The CDR3, as DNA: TGTGCCAGCAGCTCACTTGGGGGGGACTACAATGAGCAGTTCTTC.

V usage is TRBV15 and J usage is TRBJ1-5; D uncertain. Germline loops: CDR1 LNHNV, CDR2 YYDKDF (reference sequence). This CDR3 spans 12 amino acids. V was shortened by 0 bases and J by 5 bases, with 2 bases between the two germline ends. The CDR3 loop reads CATSRDHQPQHF. The DNA of the CDR3 is TGTGCCACCAGCAGAGATCATCAGCCCCAGCATTTT.

The chain links TRBV24-1 to TRBJ2-2; 12 bases map to TRBD2. After removal of 0 bases from V and 7 bases from J, the junction contained 5 bases not matched to a gene. From germline, CDR1 is KGHDR and CDR2 SFDVKD. This CDR3 spans 17 amino acids. In DNA form, the CDR3 reads TGTGCCACCAGTGATTTGCCTGGACTAGCGGGATACGGGGAGCTGTTTTTT. Its protein product is CATSDLPGLAGYGELFF.

The chain couples TRBV20-1 to TRBJ2-7; TRBD2 matches 8 bases. With 1 base clipped from V and 9 bases from J, the junction kept 2 bases outside the gene matches. The germline V gene encodes CDR1 DFQATT and CDR2 SNEGSKA (reference sequence). The CDR3 is 11 amino acids. The CDR3 spells CSARVSGRQYF. The DNA for the CDR3 is TGCAGTGCTAGAGTAAGCGGGAGGCAGTACTTC.

V usage is TRBV7-9 and J usage is TRBJ1-5, with 7 bases fitting TRBD1. This CDR3 has 16 amino acids. In germline, CDR1 is SEHNR, CDR2 FQNEAQ (reference sequence). V was clipped by 5 bases and J by 3 bases; unmatched bases: 10. CDR3 protein: CASSQGGTDFNQPQHF. The CDR3 DNA follows: TGTGCCAGCAGCCAAGGGGGGACAGACTTCAATCAGCCCCAGCATTTT. Based on the CDR3 plus reference TRBV7-9 and TRBJ1-5, the full variable domain is DTGVSQNPRHKITKRGQNVTFRCDPISEHNRLYWYRQTLGQGPEFLTYFQNEAQLEKSRLLSDRFSAERPKGSFSTLEIQRTEQGDSAMYLCASSQGGTDFNQPQHFGDGTRLSIL.